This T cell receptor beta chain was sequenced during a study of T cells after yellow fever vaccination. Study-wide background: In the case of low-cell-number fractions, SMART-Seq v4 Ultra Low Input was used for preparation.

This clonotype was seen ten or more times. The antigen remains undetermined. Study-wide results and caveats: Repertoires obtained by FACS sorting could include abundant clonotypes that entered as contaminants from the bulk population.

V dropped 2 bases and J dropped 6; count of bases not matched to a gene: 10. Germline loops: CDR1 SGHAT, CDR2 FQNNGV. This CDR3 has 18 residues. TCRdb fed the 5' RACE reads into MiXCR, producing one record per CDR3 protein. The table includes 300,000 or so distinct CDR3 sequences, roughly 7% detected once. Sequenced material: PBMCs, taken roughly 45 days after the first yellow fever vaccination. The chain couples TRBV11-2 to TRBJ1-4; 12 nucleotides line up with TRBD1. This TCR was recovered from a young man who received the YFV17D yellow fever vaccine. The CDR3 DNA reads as TGTGCCAGCAGCTTAACCTCCCCCGGGACAGGGGGCGATGAAAAACTGTTTTTT. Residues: CASSLTSPGTGGDEKLFF.